Listed below are T cell receptor beta chains from one sample, sequenced in a study of response to subunit inactivated influenza vaccine. TCRdb analysed the RT-PCR reads with MiXCR anew, one entry per CDR3 protein. The top ten hold 9.5% to 15% of the sample, which has a few hundred thousand distinct CDR3 sequences, around 9.9% seen once. Sequenced material: PBMCs from blood, taken 40 to 50 days after vaccination. The receptors come from a man aged 45-65 years who received an inactivated influenza vaccine. Each CDR3 is given with its conserved first and last residue. A D gene is named only where the DNA matches it firmly. Clone size appears in some rows only: once, few, many, or a class for an expanded clone.

V	J	D	size	CDR3	DNA
TRBV7-2	TRBJ2-1	.	many	CASSLSGNPSYNEQFF	TGTGCCAGCAGCTTAAGTGGTAACCCATCCTACAATGAGCAGTTCTTC
TRBV29-1	TRBJ1-2	.	many	CSVEDLRGLNYGYTF	TGCAGCGTTGAAGATCTAAGGGGACTTAACTATGGCTACACCTTC
TRBV12-3/TRBV12-4	TRBJ2-7	TRBD1	many	CASSLGTGPAYEQYF	TGTGCCAGCAGTTTAGGGACAGGGCCGGCCTACGAGCAGTACTTC
TRBV4-1	TRBJ2-7	.	.	CASSPTERGYEQYF	TGCGCCAGCAGCCCGACGGAGAGAGGCTACGAGCAGTACTTC
TRBV15	TRBJ2-7	.	.	CATSRATGIYSYEQYF	TGTGCCACCAGCAGAGCAACCGGGATTTACTCCTACGAGCAGTACTTC
TRBV11-2	TRBJ2-5	.	few	CASSRTWGQQETQYF	TGTGCCAGCAGCCGAACCTGGGGACAACAAGAGACCCAGTACTTC
TRBV5-1	TRBJ2-3	TRBD1	.	CASSLGTGNPDTQYF	TGCGCCAGCAGCTTAGGGACAGGGAATCCAGATACGCAGTATTTT
TRBV20-1	TRBJ1-1	.	.	CSARVLKRTYMNTEAFF	TGCAGTGCTAGAGTACTTAAAAGGACGTACATGAACACTGAAGCTTTCTTT
TRBV19	TRBJ2-1	TRBD1	many	CASSRDQGVFGRTKVGKQFF	TGTGCCAGTAGTAGGGATCAGGGGGTGTTTGGAAGGACCAAAGTGGGAAAGCAGTTCTTC
TRBV15	TRBJ2-5	.	few	CATSRGPNQETQYF	TGTGCCACCAGCAGGGGACCGAACCAAGAGACCCAGTACTTC
TRBV5-1	TRBJ2-6	.	.	CASSLAGGGANVLTF	TGCGCCAGCAGCTTGGCAGGAGGAGGGGCCAACGTCCTGACTTTC
TRBV5-1	TRBJ2-3	TRBD1	.	CASSLAGQGRADTQYF	TGCGCCAGCAGCTTGGCGGGACAGGGAAGGGCAGATACGCAGTATTTT
TRBV24-1	TRBJ2-7	.	.	CATSEERDRPIYYEQYF	TGTGCCACCAGTGAAGAAAGGGACCGCCCCATATACTACGAGCAGTACTTC
TRBV29-1	TRBJ1-1	.	few	CSVMSSGNTEAFF	TGCAGCGTTATGTCGTCAGGGAACACTGAAGCTTTCTTT
TRBV12-3/TRBV12-4	TRBJ2-5	.	many	CASISDLSRETQYF	TGTGCCAGCATCTCGGACCTATCACGGGAGACCCAGTACTTC
TRBV29-1	TRBJ2-3	TRBD2	many	CSVFRKGTSGRAGTDTQYF	TGCAGCGTTTTTCGTAAAGGGACTAGCGGGAGGGCCGGTACAGATACGCAGTATTTT
TRBV6-2/TRBV6-3	TRBJ2-2	.	once	CASSPGQIRGELFF	TGTGCCAGCAGTCCAGGACAGATCCGCGGGGAGCTGTTTTTT
TRBV12-3/TRBV12-4	TRBJ1-1	TRBD1	many	CASSQGAGDTEAFF	TGTGCCAGCAGTCAGGGGGCGGGAGATACTGAAGCTTTCTTT
TRBV28	TRBJ2-7	TRBD1	few	CASQRPGQAYEQYF	TGTGCCAGCCAACGGCCGGGACAGGCCTACGAGCAGTACTTC
TRBV29-1	TRBJ2-7	.	.	CSVMGIGGSYEQYF	TGCAGCGTTATGGGCATCGGGGGCTCCTACGAGCAGTACTTC
TRBV24-1	TRBJ1-1	.	many	CATSVPEAFF	TGTGCCACCAGTGTACCTGAAGCTTTCTTT
TRBV6-2/TRBV6-3	TRBJ2-1	TRBD1	.	CASRPSGTGGNEQFF	TGTGCCAGCAGACCTTCCGGGACAGGGGGTAATGAGCAGTTCTTC
TRBV4-2	TRBJ1-5	.	few	CASSQRLLSNQPQHF	TGTGCCAGCAGCCAGCGGTTGCTGAGCAATCAGCCCCAGCATTTT
TRBV10-2	TRBJ2-7	TRBD2	few	CASNNRLAGAEEQYF	TGCGCCAGCAACAATAGGTTAGCGGGGGCGGAGGAGCAGTACTTC
TRBV4-3	TRBJ2-1	TRBD2	few	CASSQGPSGRPYNEQFF	TGCGCCAGCAGCCAAGGCCCTAGCGGGAGACCCTACAATGAGCAGTTCTTC
TRBV15	TRBJ2-1	.	few	CATSGELRGEQFF	TGTGCCACCAGCGGGGAACTCCGGGGTGAGCAGTTCTTC
TRBV7-2	TRBJ2-1	.	.	CASSSPGTPRGQFF	TGTGCCAGCAGCTCACCGGGGACCCCTAGAGGGCAGTTCTTC
TRBV4-2	TRBJ2-1	.	few	CASSPFGGGASDEQFF	TGTGCCAGCAGCCCCTTCGGAGGGGGGGCCTCCGATGAGCAGTTCTTC
TRBV29-1	TRBJ2-1	TRBD2	.	CSVDDGRGNEQFF	TGCAGCGTTGACGACGGGAGGGGGAATGAGCAGTTCTTC
TRBV6-2/TRBV6-3	TRBJ2-3	TRBD2	few	CASTGRAGGLSTDTQYF	TGTGCCAGCACCGGACGCGCGGGAGGGCTCAGCACAGATACGCAGTATTTT
TRBV4-2	TRBJ2-2	TRBD2	few	CASSQAGGVVGELFF	TGTGCCAGCAGCCAAGCGGGGGGAGTGGTCGGGGAGCTGTTTTTT
TRBV7-9	TRBJ2-5	TRBD2	few	CASSLSSGTSRETQYF	TGTGCCAGCAGCCTGAGCTCCGGGACTAGCAGGGAGACCCAGTACTTC
TRBV20-1	TRBJ2-7	TRBD2	many	CSASSPGTSYLTYEQYF	TGCAGTGCTTCTAGCCCCGGGACTAGCTATCTGACCTACGAGCAGTACTTC
TRBV12-3/TRBV12-4	TRBJ2-7	TRBD2	many	CASSSPTSGVYEQYF	TGTGCCAGCAGTTCCCCCACTAGCGGGGTGTACGAGCAGTACTTC
TRBV20-1	TRBJ1-5	.	few	CSARTAGRFGQPQHF	TGCAGTGCTAGGACCGCCGGCAGGTTCGGTCAGCCCCAGCATTTT
TRBV5-1	TRBJ2-7	.	.	CASSLWGEEQYF	TGCGCCAGCAGCTTGTGGGGGGAAGAGCAGTACTTC
TRBV7-2	TRBJ2-1	.	few	CASLLTGLRYNEQFF	TGTGCCAGTCTACTGACGGGACTCAGATACAATGAGCAGTTCTTC
TRBV4-3	TRBJ2-7	TRBD1	many	CASSQGTGTFTEQYF	TGCGCCAGCAGCCAAGGGACAGGGACCTTCACCGAGCAGTACTTC
TRBV7-8	TRBJ2-3	TRBD1	many	CASSSLRGPDTQYF	TGTGCCAGCAGCTCCCTGAGGGGGCCAGATACGCAGTATTTT
TRBV5-1	TRBJ2-7	.	.	CASSPESPGYEQYF	TGCGCCAGCAGCCCAGAATCCCCGGGCTACGAGCAGTACTTC
TRBV20-1	TRBJ2-3	.	.	CSARDPNSGTDTQYF	TGCAGTGCTAGAGATCCTAATAGCGGCACAGATACGCAGTATTTT
TRBV3-1	TRBJ2-7	.	.	CAISPGRLCYEQYF	TGTGCCATCAGCCCCGGGCGCCTCTGCTACGAGCAGTACTTC
TRBV12-3/TRBV12-4	TRBJ2-1	TRBD2	many	CASSPTSGQRPYNEQFF	TGTGCCAGCAGTCCAACTAGCGGCCAAAGGCCCTACAATGAGCAGTTCTTC
TRBV6-5	TRBJ1-6	.	.	CASSYSAGSGSPLHF	TGTGCCAGCAGTTACTCTGCGGGAAGCGGTTCACCCCTCCACTTT
TRBV2	TRBJ1-4	.	.	CASRWTPSGEKLFF	TGTGCCAGCAGATGGACGCCGAGCGGCGAAAAACTGTTTTTT
TRBV29-1	TRBJ2-3	TRBD2	many	CSVAGGTDTSTDTQYF	TGCAGCGTAGCGGGGGGGACCGACACTAGCACAGATACGCAGTATTTT
TRBV5-1	TRBJ2-5	.	few	CASSLYSGYPETQYF	TGCGCCAGCAGCCTATACTCCGGGTACCCGGAGACCCAGTACTTC
TRBV11-2	TRBJ1-1	.	.	CASSLAGSYTEAFF	TGTGCCAGCAGCTTAGCAGGTTCGTACACTGAAGCTTTCTTT
TRBV3-1	TRBJ2-7	.	.	CASSRQGGYEQYF	TGTGCCAGCAGCCGGCAGGGGGGCTACGAGCAGTACTTC
TRBV7-9	TRBJ2-7	.	.	CASSPVGQPYEQYF	TGTGCCAGCAGCCCCGTGGGGCAGCCCTACGAGCAGTACTTC
TRBV10-3	TRBJ1-2	TRBD1	.	CAISTQTGTGDRSNYGYTF	TGTGCCATCAGTACACAAACCGGGACAGGGGACCGATCTAACTATGGCTACACCTTC
TRBV6-2/TRBV6-3	TRBJ1-5	.	many	CASSTIDNYSNQPQHF	TGTGCCAGCAGTACTATTGACAACTATAGCAATCAGCCCCAGCATTTT
TRBV6-1	TRBJ2-1	.	few	CASSRQVNEQFF	TGTGCCAGCTCCCGACAGGTCAATGAGCAGTTCTTC